The 12 T cell receptor beta chains given below trace back to one sample, sequenced in a study of T cell responses to AZD1222 COVID-19 vaccine (dated by TCRdb to about 2021). This specimen's time point label, per the study, means: baseline before first vaccination. Library preparation was by the immunoSEQ multiplex PCR assay. As stored in TCRdb, this immuneACCESS dataset retains in-frame rearrangements with V and J assigned. A fraction of the clones does not appear; measured against another copy, unresolved V genes explain less than half of the discrepancy, and the remainder lacks a known reason. The sample yields more than 95,000 clones; around 92% were counted once. Over 0.95% of the sample lies in the top ten. This specimen was peripheral blood, taken on day 0 of AZD1222 vaccination. The source is an adult in good health.

J is TRBJ1-1 and V is TRBV7-2, with D possibly TRBD1 on 6 matching bases. V lost 10 bases to trimming and J lost 10 bases, with 19 bases between them. This CDR3 is built from 12 residues. Germline CDR1 and CDR2: SGHTA and FQGNSA. The CDR3 nucleotides are TGTGCCACTGACGGGGGCGCCCACCCAGCTTTCTTT. Residues: CATDGGAHPAFF.

V usage is TRBV5-1 and J usage is TRBJ1-1; maybe TRBD1 (5 bases). This CDR3 is 15 amino acids long. CDR1 and CDR2 from the germline V gene are SGHRS and YFSETQ. Trimming removed 0 bases at V and 0 bases at J, with 9 bases between. CDR3 DNA: TGCGCCAGCAGCTTGGGACAGCGGATGAACACTGAAGCTTTCTTT. Amino acids: CASSLGQRMNTEAFF.

The V call is TRBV24-1, the J call TRBJ2-7; D may be TRBD2 (6 bases). The CDR3 totals 17 residues. Germline V gives CDR1 KGHDR, CDR2 SFDVKD. V was shortened by 5 bases and J by 1 base, with 20 bases between the two germline ends. CDR3 sequence (DNA): TGTGCCACCAGTGCCCGGAGGGCCAGGGTTTGGTCCTACGAGCAGTACTTC. Amino acid sequence: CATSARRARVWSYEQYF.

V usage is TRBV7-8 and J usage is TRBJ2-1; D is uncertain. The germline V and J ends were trimmed by 5 bases and 5 bases, with 10 bases remaining between them. The CDR3 length is 13 residues. CDR1 is SGHVS, CDR2 FQNEAQ, per germline. CDR3 nucleotide sequence: TGTGCCAGCAGCCTCCAACGGAACAATGAGCAGTTCTTC. This sequence encodes CASSLQRNNEQFF.

This clone was detected once. The rearrangement uses TRBV5-1 and TRBJ1-2, with a weak D call TRBD1 (5 bases). Trimming took 2 bases from V and 2 from J, leaving 13 bases between them. Germline lookup yields CDR1 SGHRS and CDR2 YFSETQ. The CDR3 extends over 15 amino acids. The CDR3 sequence is CASSFSPTENYGYTF. In nucleotides, the CDR3 is TGCGCCAGCAGCTTCTCCCCGACAGAGAACTATGGCTACACCTTC.

DNA of the CDR3: TGTGCCAGCAGCGTTCCGGGGACGAACGAGCAGTACTTC. Protein product: CASSVPGTNEQYF. The chain carries TRBV7-9 and TRBJ2-7; D may be TRBD1 or TRBD2 (5 bases each). V lost 5 bases to trimming and J lost 5 bases, with 13 bases between them. The CDR3 is 13 residues long. Germline assignment: CDR1 SEHNR and CDR2 FQNEAQ (reference sequence).

The V call is TRBV19, the J call TRBJ1-2; possibly TRBD1 for D (5 bases). The ends were cut back, 3 bases at V and 4 bases at J, with 21 bases in the middle. There are 17 residues in the CDR3. CDR1 LNHDA and CDR2 SQIVND come from the germline V gene (reference sequence). The CDR3 spells CASSIQPGLAGPYGYTF. The CDR3, as DNA: TGTGCCAGTAGTATCCAGCCGGGACTTGCTGGCCCCTATGGCTACACCTTC.

The V call is TRBV7-3, the J call TRBJ2-3; 9 nucleotides line up with TRBD2. V was clipped by 2 bases and J by 5 bases; unmatched bases: 5. Germline V gives CDR1 SGHTA, CDR2 FQGTGA. CDR3 length: 15 residues. The CDR3 DNA is TGTGCCAGCAGCTTAGCGGGAGGGGCCTTAGATACGCAGTATTTT. The encoded protein is CASSLAGGALDTQYF.

V is TRBV29-1 and J is TRBJ2-7; D possibly matches TRBD1 or TRBD2 (5 bases each). The CDR3 has 12 amino acids. CDR1 and CDR2 (germline): SQVTM, ANQGSEA. V lost 4 bases and J 4 bases, leaving 11 bases between the germline ends. DNA of the CDR3: TGCAGCGTTGGCCCCGGGGCGTACGAGCAGTACTTC. Encoded protein: CSVGPGAYEQYF.

The chain recombines TRBV4-1 with TRBJ1-2; a weak D match, TRBD1 (6 bases). The CDR3 length is 14 residues. Trimming took 1 base from V and 5 from J, leaving 11 bases between them. Germline CDR1 and CDR2: MGHRA and YSYEKL. CDR3 loop: CASSQVSQGYGYTF. CDR3 in DNA: TGCGCCAGCAGCCAAGTTTCACAGGGATATGGCTACACCTTC.

The chain carries TRBV7-9 and TRBJ2-5; 13 bases are a match to TRBD2. Germline assignment: CDR1 SEHNR and CDR2 FQNEAQ (reference sequence). The CDR3 sequence is 17 residues long. V dropped 3 bases and J dropped 2; count of bases not matched to a gene: 6. CDR3 nucleotides: TGTGCCAGCAGCTTCGCCAGACTAGCGGGAGGTCAAGAGACCCAGTACTTC. This gives the protein CASSFARLAGGQETQYF.

This sequence joins TRBV24-1 and TRBJ2-2; 9 bases are shared with TRBD2. Germline V gene data show CDR1 as KGHDR and CDR2 as SFDVKD. The CDR3 runs to 17 residues. J gave up 1 base and V 4 bases, and 6 bases lay outside the gene matches. The CDR3 sequence is CATSDTTSGLNTGELFF. The DNA for the CDR3 is TGTGCCACCAGTGACACCACTAGCGGGCTGAACACCGGGGAGCTGTTTTTT.